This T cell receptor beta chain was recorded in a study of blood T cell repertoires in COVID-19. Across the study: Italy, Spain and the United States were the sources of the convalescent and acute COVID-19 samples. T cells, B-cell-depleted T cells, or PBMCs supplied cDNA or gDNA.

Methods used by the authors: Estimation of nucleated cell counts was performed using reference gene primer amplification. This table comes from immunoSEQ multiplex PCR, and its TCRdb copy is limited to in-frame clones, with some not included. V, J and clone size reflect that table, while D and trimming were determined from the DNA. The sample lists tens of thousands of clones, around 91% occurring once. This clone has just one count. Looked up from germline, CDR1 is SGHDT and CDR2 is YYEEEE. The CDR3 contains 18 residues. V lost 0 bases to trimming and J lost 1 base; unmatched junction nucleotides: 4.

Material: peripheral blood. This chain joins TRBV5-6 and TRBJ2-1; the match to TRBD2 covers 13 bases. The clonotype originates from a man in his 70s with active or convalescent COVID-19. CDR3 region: CASSLVLAGGPSYNEQFF. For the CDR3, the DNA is TGTGCCAGCAGCTTGGTACTAGCGGGGGGGCCTTCCTACAATGAGCAGTTCTTC. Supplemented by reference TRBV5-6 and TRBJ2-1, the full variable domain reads DAGVTQSPTHLIKTRGQQVTLRCSPKSGHDTVSWYQQALGQGPQFIFQYYEEEERQRGNFPDRFSGHQFPNYSSELNVNALLLGDSALYLCASSLVLAGGPSYNEQFFGPGTRLTVL.